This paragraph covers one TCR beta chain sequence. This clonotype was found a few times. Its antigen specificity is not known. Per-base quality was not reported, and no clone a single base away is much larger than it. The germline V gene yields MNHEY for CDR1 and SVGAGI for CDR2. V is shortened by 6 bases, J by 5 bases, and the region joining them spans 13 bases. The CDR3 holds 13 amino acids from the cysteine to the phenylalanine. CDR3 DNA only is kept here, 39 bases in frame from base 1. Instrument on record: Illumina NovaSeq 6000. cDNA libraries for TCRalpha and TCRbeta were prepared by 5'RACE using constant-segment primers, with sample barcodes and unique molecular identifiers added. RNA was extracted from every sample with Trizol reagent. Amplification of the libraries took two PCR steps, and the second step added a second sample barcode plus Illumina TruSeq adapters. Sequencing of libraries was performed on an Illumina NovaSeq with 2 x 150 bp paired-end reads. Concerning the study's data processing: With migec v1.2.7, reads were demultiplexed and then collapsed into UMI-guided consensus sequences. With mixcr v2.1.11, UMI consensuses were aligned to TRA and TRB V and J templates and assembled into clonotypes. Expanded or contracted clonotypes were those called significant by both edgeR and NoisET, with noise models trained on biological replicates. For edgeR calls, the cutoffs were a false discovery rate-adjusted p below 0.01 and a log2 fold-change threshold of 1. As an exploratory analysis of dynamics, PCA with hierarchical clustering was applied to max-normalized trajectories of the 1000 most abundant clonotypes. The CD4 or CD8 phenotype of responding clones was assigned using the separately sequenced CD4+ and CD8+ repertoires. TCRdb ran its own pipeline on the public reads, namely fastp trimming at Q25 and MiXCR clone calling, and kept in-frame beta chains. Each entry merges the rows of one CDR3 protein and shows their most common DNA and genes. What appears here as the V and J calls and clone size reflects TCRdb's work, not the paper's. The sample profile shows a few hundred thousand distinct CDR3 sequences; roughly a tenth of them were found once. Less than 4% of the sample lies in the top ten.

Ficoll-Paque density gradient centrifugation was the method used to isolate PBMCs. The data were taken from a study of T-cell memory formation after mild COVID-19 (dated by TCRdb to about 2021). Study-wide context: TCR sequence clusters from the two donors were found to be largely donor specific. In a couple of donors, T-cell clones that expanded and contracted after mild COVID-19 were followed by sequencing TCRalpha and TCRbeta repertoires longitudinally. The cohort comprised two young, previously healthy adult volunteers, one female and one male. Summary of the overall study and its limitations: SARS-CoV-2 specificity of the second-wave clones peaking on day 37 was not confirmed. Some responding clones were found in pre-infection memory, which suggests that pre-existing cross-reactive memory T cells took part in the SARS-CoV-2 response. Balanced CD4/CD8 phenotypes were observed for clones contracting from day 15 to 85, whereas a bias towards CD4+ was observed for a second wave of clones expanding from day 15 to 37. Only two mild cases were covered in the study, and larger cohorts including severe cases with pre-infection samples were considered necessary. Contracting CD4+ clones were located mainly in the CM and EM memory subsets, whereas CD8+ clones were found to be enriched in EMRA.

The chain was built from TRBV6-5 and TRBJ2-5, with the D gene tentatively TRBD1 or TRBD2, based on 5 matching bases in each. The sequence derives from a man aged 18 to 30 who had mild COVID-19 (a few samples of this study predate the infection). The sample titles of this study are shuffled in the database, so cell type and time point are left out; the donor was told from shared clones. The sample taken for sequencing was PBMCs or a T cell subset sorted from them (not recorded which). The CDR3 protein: CASRRDPMETQYF. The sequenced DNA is TGTGCCAGCAGACGGGACCCCATGGAGACCCAGTACTTC.